One sample yielded the 25 T cell receptor beta chains listed below, sequenced in a study of T cell responses to AZD1222 COVID-19 vaccine. TCRdb's table, derived via immunoSEQ multiplex PCR, lists solely in-frame clones and lacks some. The table has 100,000 to 150,000 clones, 80% to 90% seen once. The source was peripheral blood, collected on day 0 of AZD1222 vaccination. These receptors all come from an adult in good health.

V usage is TRBV2 and J usage is TRBJ2-7; 9 bases are shared with TRBD2. The length of the CDR3 is 15 residues. Germline CDR1 SNHLY, CDR2 FYNNEI. With 6 bases clipped from V and 0 bases from J, the junction kept 6 bases outside the gene matches. The CDR3: CASRPSGGSSYEQYF. CDR3 bases: TGTGCCAGCAGGCCCAGCGGGGGGAGCTCCTACGAGCAGTACTTC.

The rearrangement links TRBV11-2 to TRBJ1-5; 8 bases are shared with TRBD1. This CDR3 contains 15 residues. Per germline, CDR1 SGHAT and CDR2 FQNNGV. J gave up 0 bases and V 5 bases, and 3 bases lay outside the gene matches. CDR3 coding DNA: TGTGCCAGCAGCCTCGACAGGGGTAGCAATCAGCCCCAGCATTTT. It is translated as CASSLDRGSNQPQHF.

The rearrangement uses TRBV2 and TRBJ1-2; no clear D gene. Trimming pared 3 bases from V and 6 bases from J, leaving 14 bases between. This CDR3 has 14 amino acids. Germline assignment: CDR1 SNHLY and CDR2 FYNNEI. For the CDR3, the DNA is TGTGCCAGCAGTGAGGGTAGAGCACGCCATGGCTACACCTTC. Translated: CASSEGRARHGYTF. Full variable domain (remainder filled in from reference TRBV2 and TRBJ1-2): EPEVTQTPSHQVTQMGQEVILRCVPISNHLYFYWYRQILGQKVEFLVSFYNNEISEKSEIFDDQFSVERPDGSNFTLKIRSTKLEDSAMYFCASSEGRARHGYTFGSGTRLTVV.

V gene TRBV5-1 combines with J gene TRBJ2-7; 7 nucleotides line up with TRBD1. From germline, CDR1 is SGHRS and CDR2 YFSETQ. V shed 2 bases and J 0 bases; nucleotides not matched to a gene: 5. The CDR3 extends over 15 amino acids. CDR3: CASSLGTVNSYEQYF. The CDR3 DNA is TGCGCCAGCAGCTTAGGGACAGTTAACTCCTACGAGCAGTACTTC.

The rearrangement links TRBV11-2 to TRBJ1-2; no reliable D call. This CDR3 is 11 amino acids long. V gave up 7 bases and J gave up 7 bases, with 10 bases separating them. Germline loops: CDR1 SGHAT, CDR2 FQNNGV. DNA for the CDR3: TGTGCCAGCACCCAAGAGGGTGGCTACACCTTC. Amino acids: CASTQEGGYTF.

This chain connects TRBV28 to TRBJ1-2, with a possible D match to TRBD1 (6 bases). Germline CDR1 reads MDHEN; CDR2 reads SYDVKM. The ends were cut back, 8 bases at V and 3 bases at J, with 13 bases in the middle. This CDR3 spans 13 amino acids. The DNA for the CDR3 is TGTGCCAGCTCCAGGGGAGGAGACTATGGCTACACCTTC. This sequence encodes CASSRGGDYGYTF.

The CDR3 here is CATSRNKGGGYTF. The CDR3 nucleotides read TGTGCCACCAGCAGAAACAAGGGCGGCGGCTACACCTTC. V usage is TRBV15 and J usage is TRBJ1-2, with no clear D. The CDR3 has 13 amino acids. Per the germline V gene, CDR1 is LNHNV and CDR2 is YYDKDF (reference sequence). Deletions cut 2 bases from V and 8 bases from J, with 12 bases between.

The V gene is TRBV5-1, the J gene TRBJ2-5; the match to TRBD1 covers 11 bases. The V gene's germline CDR1 is SGHRS and CDR2 YFSETQ. V shed 5 bases and J 5 bases; nucleotides not matched to a gene: 11. This CDR3 is 16 amino acids long. The CDR3 DNA reads as TGCGCCAGCAGATTCATCGGACAGGGGGCAGGGGAGACCCAGTACTTC. Translated: CASRFIGQGAGETQYF.

There are a few counts of this clone. The V call is TRBV7-3, the J call TRBJ2-1; 9 bases line up with TRBD2. The ends lost 1 base at V and 5 bases at J; junction bases unmatched: 0. The germline gives CDR1 SGHTA, CDR2 FQGTGA. CDR3 length equals 14 residues. The CDR3: CASSLSGGDNEQFF. In nucleotides, the CDR3 is TGTGCCAGCAGCTTAAGCGGGGGGGACAATGAGCAGTTCTTC.

This chain connects TRBV24-1 to TRBJ2-1, with D maybe TRBD2 (5 bases). Germline V gene sequence: CDR1 KGHDR, CDR2 SFDVKD. Trimming shortened V by 5 bases and J by 1 base, and 14 bases separated the two germline ends. This CDR3 spans 16 amino acids. The CDR3: CATSADSATSYNEQFF. The DNA for the CDR3 is TGTGCCACCAGTGCGGATAGCGCCACGTCCTACAATGAGCAGTTCTTC.

The CDR3 spells CASSFGRAAGSPLHF. CDR3 nucleotides: TGTGCCAGCAGTTTCGGCAGGGCGGCCGGTTCACCCCTCCACTTT. The rearrangement links TRBV27 to TRBJ1-6, with D possibly matching TRBD1 (5 bases). The CDR3 contains 15 residues. CDR1 is MNHEY, CDR2 SMNVEV, per germline (reference sequence). V shed 3 bases and J shed 9 bases, with 15 bases lying between them.

In DNA, the CDR3 is TGTGCCAGCAGTTACTCGAGGACCAAAAACATTCAGTACTTC. Its translation is CASSYSRTKNIQYF. The chain joins TRBV6-2 or TRBV6-3 to TRBJ2-4; no clear D gene. The V end lost 0 bases, the J end lost 2 bases, and 5 bases lay between the germline ends. CDR1 is MNHEY and CDR2 is SVGEGT in the germline V gene. The CDR3 spans 14 residues.

V is TRBV9 and J is TRBJ1-4; D might be TRBD1 (5 bases). This CDR3 has 15 amino acids. Trimming stripped 4 bases from V and 3 bases from J, with 13 bases between. Germline V lookup: CDR1 SGDLS, CDR2 YYNGEE. The CDR3 reads CASSLEGRSNEKLFF. CDR3 DNA: TGTGCCAGCAGCCTTGAGGGGAGGTCTAATGAAAAACTGTTTTTT.

This clone turned up a few times. J is TRBJ1-2 and V is TRBV3-1 (or the pseudogene TRBV3-2); D call uncertain. The CDR3 consists of 12 residues. Germline CDR1 LGHDT, CDR2 YNNKEL (reference sequence). The germline V and J ends were trimmed by 1 base and 7 bases, with 7 bases remaining between them. This chain's CDR3 is CASSQGTTGYTF. In DNA, the CDR3 is TGTGCCAGCAGCCAAGGAACTACTGGCTACACCTTC.

The chain is built from TRBV10-3 and TRBJ1-1; TRBD1 matches at 7 bases. The CDR3 spans 15 residues. Germline V gives CDR1 ENHRY, CDR2 SYGVKD. The J segment lost 4 bases and the V segment lost 10 bases, leaving 15 bases of the junction unmatched. CDR3: CATRGTGAYGTEAFF. The CDR3 DNA reads as TGTGCCACCAGGGGGACGGGTGCTTACGGCACTGAAGCTTTCTTT.

This chain joins TRBV7-2 and TRBJ2-4; D is uncertain. The V and J ends lost 5 bases and 8 bases respectively, with 16 bases between them. The V gene's germline CDR1 is SGHTA and CDR2 FQGNSA. The CDR3 contains 14 residues. CDR3 DNA: TGTGCCAGCAGCCCCGCCTTCCGCGTAGACATTCAGTACTTC. Amino acid sequence: CASSPAFRVDIQYF.

V gene TRBV5-4 combines with J gene TRBJ2-2, with 11 bases fitting TRBD1. The CDR3 has 16 residues. V shed 5 bases and J 4 bases; nucleotides not matched to a gene: 7. Per germline, CDR1 SGHNT and CDR2 YYREEE (reference sequence). This CDR3 is CASSTPGTGGTGELFF. The CDR3 DNA reads as TGTGCCAGCAGTACCCCCGGGACAGGGGGCACCGGGGAGCTGTTTTTT.

This chain uses TRBV19 with TRBJ1-1; 8 positions agree with TRBD1. CDR1 and CDR2 (germline): LNHDA, SQIVND (reference sequence). V was clipped by 6 bases and J by 2 bases; unmatched bases: 5. CDR3 size: 14 residues. DNA for the CDR3: TGTGCCAGTAGACTCGCAGGGGGCAACACTGAAGCTTTCTTT. This codes for CASRLAGGNTEAFF.

The CDR3 DNA reads TGTGCCAGCAGAGTGACGGGAGGATCCTACGAGCAGTACTTC. It specifies CASRVTGGSYEQYF. The chain combines TRBV6-5 with TRBJ2-7; 7 bases are a match to TRBD2. The CDR3 runs to 14 residues. Per germline, CDR1 MNHEY and CDR2 SVGAGI. The V segment lost 6 bases and the J segment 1 base; nucleotides outside the gene matches: 6.

The chain uses TRBV5-5 and TRBJ1-3, with a possible D match to TRBD1 (6 bases). The length of the CDR3 is 17 residues. The germline CDR1 and CDR2 sequences are SGHKS and YYEKEE (reference sequence). V was shortened by 2 bases and J by 0 bases, with 15 bases between the two germline ends. The CDR3: CASSFERTDVSGNTIYF. The CDR3 region has the DNA TGTGCCAGCAGCTTTGAGAGGACAGACGTCTCTGGAAACACCATATATTTT.

CDR3 bases: TGTGCCAGCAGTCCTCCGGGGGTAAGGGATGAAAAACTGTTTTTT. It is translated as CASSPPGVRDEKLFF. The V gene is TRBV28, the J gene TRBJ1-4, with D possibly TRBD1 on 5 matching bases. V was trimmed by 5 bases and J by 6 bases, leaving 16 bases between them. This CDR3 is built from 15 residues. Looked up from germline, CDR1 is MDHEN and CDR2 is SYDVKM.

The rearrangement joins TRBV6-5 to TRBJ1-1; D is uncertain. The germline V gene encodes CDR1 MNHEY and CDR2 SVGAGI. CDR3 length equals 15 residues. V was clipped by 7 bases and J by 2 bases, with 17 bases between them. CDR3 residues: CASNPSGGINTEAFF. The CDR3 bases are TGTGCCAGCAACCCGAGTGGAGGGATCAACACTGAAGCTTTCTTT.

This clone was seen a few times. The chain recombines TRBV5-1 with TRBJ1-2; D gene unclear. V dropped 1 base and J dropped 4 bases, with 11 bases sitting between them. Germline V gives CDR1 SGHRS, CDR2 YFSETQ. This CDR3 has 14 residues. In nucleotides, the CDR3 is TGCGCCAGCAGCTTGCCCCCGCCCGCCTATGGCTACACCTTC. This translates into CASSLPPPAYGYTF.

The chain has TRBV7-3 and TRBJ2-1; TRBD2 agrees at 9 bases. The trim removed 3 bases at V and 6 bases at J, leaving 9 bases unmatched. The CDR3 spans 16 residues. Germline V CDR1 and CDR2: SGHTA, FQGTGA. CDR3 in DNA: TGTGCCAGCAGCTTCCCCGCGGGGGGGGGAGTCAATGAGCAGTTCTTC. It translates to CASSFPAGGGVNEQFF.

The V call is TRBV7-9, the J call TRBJ1-3, with D possibly TRBD1 on 5 matching bases. CDR1 is SEHNR, CDR2 FQNEAQ, per germline (reference sequence). With 5 bases removed from V and 6 bases from J, the gap between germline ends came to 20 bases. This CDR3 has 16 amino acids. This CDR3 reads CASSPSGGTFANTIYF. CDR3 DNA: TGTGCCAGCAGCCCGTCGGGGGGTACCTTCGCAAACACCATATATTTT.